Shown below are 5 T cell receptor beta chains from a single sample sequenced in a study of OX40 agonist ivuxolimab in advanced cancers. The library was generated by the immunoSEQ multiplex PCR assay. TCRdb's version of the immuneACCESS table is confined to in-frame rearrangements and falls short of the full clone set. An unresolved V gene accounts for under half of the shortfall where checked; the remainder is of unknown origin. The sample has 50,000 to 75,000 clones on record, 75% to 90% of them singletons. The ten largest clones add up to under 0.7% of the sample. The source was CD4+ or CD8+ T cells sorted from blood, collected in a trial of the OX40 agonist ivuxolimab. These receptor sequences come from an adult with an advanced solid tumor such as melanoma, head and neck, liver or kidney cancer.

V is TRBV6-1 and J is TRBJ1-4; D remains ambiguous. V was trimmed by 4 bases and J by 4 bases, leaving 19 bases between them. This CDR3 is 17 amino acids long. Germline-derived CDR1 and CDR2 are MNHNS and SASEGT. The CDR3 loop is CASSGKAFWGINEKLFF. Written as DNA, the CDR3 is TGTGCCAGCAGTGGGAAAGCGTTTTGGGGAATTAATGAAAAACTGTTTTTT.

This sequence joins TRBV4-1 and TRBJ1-4; weak D call: TRBD1 (5 bases). The germline V and J ends were trimmed by 1 base and 4 bases, with 13 bases remaining between them. Per the germline V gene, CDR1 is MGHRA and CDR2 is YSYEKL. The CDR3 has 16 residues. For the CDR3, the DNA is TGCGCCAGCAGCCAAGTTAGGGGCCAGGATAATGAAAAACTGTTTTTT. This gives the protein CASSQVRGQDNEKLFF.

V is TRBV5-5 and J is TRBJ1-5; no clear D gene. V was shortened by 6 bases and J by 4 bases, with 11 bases between the two germline ends. The CDR3 has 13 amino acids. CDR1 is SGHKS and CDR2 is YYEKEE in the germline V gene (reference sequence). The CDR3 loop is CASNTDGNQPQHF. The CDR3 DNA follows: TGTGCCAGCAACACGGATGGGAATCAGCCCCAGCATTTT.

The chain recombines TRBV30 with TRBJ2-7, with D perhaps matching TRBD1 or TRBD2 (7 bases each). Germline CDR1 GTSNPN, CDR2 SVGIG (reference sequence). The germline V and J ends were trimmed by 3 bases and 12 bases, with 21 bases remaining between them. The CDR3 is 13 residues long. The CDR3 DNA is TGTGCCTGGAGCAGTCAGGGGGGGGACCTCTTGTACTTC. Translating it yields CAWSSQGGDLLYF.

This clone qualifies as medium-sized. V is TRBV29-1 and J is TRBJ1-4; D call uncertain. Germline-derived CDR1 and CDR2 are SQVTM and ANQGSEA. Trimming shortened V by 1 base and J by 8 bases, and 14 bases separated the two germline ends. The CDR3 runs to 14 residues. The CDR3 protein is CSVEGDPLGEKLFF. The CDR3 DNA sequence: TGCAGCGTTGAAGGAGATCCCCTTGGGGAAAAACTGTTTTTT.